What follows are 26 T cell receptor beta chains derived from one specimen sequenced in a study of Ad26.COV2.S vaccination and SARS-CoV-2 variants. The data were produced by immunoSEQ multiplex PCR, yet TCRdb's version contains in-frame clones alone and is incomplete. The repertoire holds under 600,000 clones, with around 89% as singletons. As to treatment: 15 to 20 received Ad26.COV2.S at low or high dose, single or two shots; 5 received placebo; per-sample allocation not given. Sampling was performed 63 days after the first vaccine or placebo injection. The sample was peripheral blood, taken in a trial of Ad26.COV2.S vaccine versus placebo. These receptors all come from a person between 18 and 65 years old who received the Ad26.COV2.S COVID-19 vaccine or a placebo.

J is TRBJ2-2 and V is TRBV15, with TRBD2 as a possible D gene (5 bases). CDR3 size: 15 residues. The germline V and J ends were trimmed by 1 base and 5 bases, with 11 bases remaining between them. Germline lookup yields CDR1 LNHNV and CDR2 YYDKDF (reference sequence). The CDR3 region has the DNA TGTGCCACCAGCAGAGGCGGCCCGGGGACCGGGGAGCTGTTTTTT. Translated: CATSRGGPGTGELFF.

This chain links TRBV30 with TRBJ1-6; D is undetermined. Germline V gene sequence: CDR1 GTSNPN, CDR2 SVGIG (reference sequence). The CDR3 loop spans 17 amino acids. The germline V and J ends were trimmed by 3 bases and 0 bases, with 15 bases remaining between them. CDR3 nucleotide sequence: TGTGCCTGGAGGACTCCTGGGGTGCGCTCCTATAATTCACCCCTCCACTTT. It is translated as CAWRTPGVRSYNSPLHF.

The rearrangement uses TRBV12-3 or TRBV12-4 and TRBJ1-1; D unclear. This CDR3 has 13 residues. V was clipped by 3 bases and J by 6 bases, with 11 bases between them. The CDR3 bases are TGTGCCAGCAGTTTTGGTGGTCGGTCTGAAGCTTTCTTT. Translating it yields CASSFGGRSEAFF.

This clone was detected a few times. The chain uses TRBV28 and TRBJ1-5; 9 nucleotides agree with TRBD1. Trimming took 6 bases from V and 3 from J; bases not matched to a gene: 6. CDR1 and CDR2 (germline): MDHEN, SYDVKM. CDR3 size: 15 residues. The CDR3 reads CASSVGQGYNQPQHF. The CDR3, as DNA: TGTGCCAGCAGCGTGGGACAGGGATACAATCAGCCCCAGCATTTT. Based on the CDR3 plus reference TRBV28 and TRBJ1-5, the full variable domain is DVKVTQSSRYLVKRTGEKVFLECVQDMDHENMFWYRQDPGLGLRLIYFSYDVKMKEKGDIPEGYSVSREKKERFSLILESASTNQTSMYLCASSVGQGYNQPQHFGDGTRLSIL.

In this sample, this clone turned up a few times. The chain has TRBV7-9 and TRBJ1-2; tentatively, D is TRBD1 (6 bases). Deletions cut 4 bases from V and 6 bases from J, with 6 bases between. CDR1 is SEHNR, CDR2 FQNEAQ, per germline (reference sequence). The CDR3 is 11 amino acids. CDR3: CASSYRDGYTF. The CDR3 DNA sequence: TGTGCCAGCAGCTACAGGGATGGCTACACCTTC.

This rearrangement joins TRBV27 to TRBJ2-1, with D unclear. The germline V gene encodes CDR1 MNHEY and CDR2 SMNVEV (reference sequence). Trimming took off 6 bases at V and 7 bases at J, with 10 bases between the two ends. The length of the CDR3 is 12 residues. CDR3 amino acids: CASRHSGNEQFF. The CDR3, as DNA: TGTGCCAGCAGGCACTCAGGTAATGAGCAGTTCTTC.

The V gene is TRBV9, the J gene TRBJ2-3; 14 bases line up with TRBD2. The CDR3 extends over 17 amino acids. Germline trimming cut 2 bases from V and 1 base from J; bases unmatched to any gene: 3. Germline V gene lookup returns CDR1 SGDLS and CDR2 YYNGEE. The CDR3 coding sequence is TGTGCCAGCAGCGTCCGGGGACTAGCGGGGGGCACAGATACGCAGTATTTT. Amino acid sequence: CASSVRGLAGGTDTQYF.

The V and J genes are TRBV28 and TRBJ2-3; 11 bases map to TRBD2. The CDR3 covers 16 residues. The germline CDR1 and CDR2 sequences are MDHEN and SYDVKM. Trimming removed 8 bases from V and 2 bases from J; junction bases left unmatched: 9. CDR3 in amino acids: CASGLTSGTVTDTQYF. The CDR3 DNA sequence: TGTGCCAGCGGGCTGACTAGCGGGACTGTCACAGATACGCAGTATTTT. Complete variable domain (other parts from reference TRBV28 and TRBJ2-3): DVKVTQSSRYLVKRTGEKVFLECVQDMDHENMFWYRQDPGLGLRLIYFSYDVKMKEKGDIPEGYSVSREKKERFSLILESASTNQTSMYLCASGLTSGTVTDTQYFGPGTRLTVL.

This chain uses TRBV19 with TRBJ2-7; 9 bases map to TRBD2. The V segment lost 4 bases and the J segment 6 bases; nucleotides outside the gene matches: 13. This CDR3 region has 16 residues. The germline gives CDR1 LNHDA, CDR2 SQIVND (reference sequence). CDR3 residues: CASSTSPSGIRPEQYF. The CDR3 nucleotides are TGTGCCAGTAGTACCAGCCCTAGCGGGATACGTCCCGAGCAGTACTTC.

The CDR3 protein is CASSRGFAGNQPQHF. CDR3 sequence (DNA): TGTGCCAGCAGCCGCGGGTTTGCAGGCAATCAGCCCCAGCATTTT. The chain couples TRBV7-2 to TRBJ1-5; no clear D gene. Per germline, CDR1 SGHTA and CDR2 FQGNSA. This CDR3 contains 15 residues. The V gene lost 5 bases and the J gene lost 2 bases, with 13 bases spanning the gap.

The J gene is TRBJ2-2, the V gene TRBV30; perhaps TRBD1 as D (5 bases). The CDR3 contains 16 residues. In germline, CDR1 is GTSNPN, CDR2 SVGIG (reference sequence). The V end lost 1 base, the J end lost 7 bases, and 19 bases lay between the germline ends. Here the CDR3 DNA reads TGTGCCTGGAGTGAAGGACAAACCCCAGGGTACGGGGAGCTGTTTTTT. Residues: CAWSEGQTPGYGELFF.

The chain has TRBV3-1 (or the pseudogene TRBV3-2) and TRBJ2-7; 11 bases fit TRBD2. The CDR3 runs to 15 residues. V shed 4 bases and J 4 bases; nucleotides not matched to a gene: 6. Germline assignment: CDR1 LGHDT and CDR2 YNNKEL (reference sequence). The CDR3 DNA reads TGTGCCAGCAGCCCAATAGCGGGAGGGCCTTACGAGCAGTACTTC. It encodes CASSPIAGGPYEQYF.

CDR3 DNA sequence: TGTGCCAGCAGTGTTGGGGGCTGGGAGACCCAGTACTTC. It yields the protein CASSVGGWETQYF. The chain links TRBV2 to TRBJ2-5; a weak D match, TRBD1 (6 bases). Germline CDR1 reads SNHLY; CDR2 reads FYNNEI. CDR3 length: 13 residues. Trimming left V 4 bases short and J 5 bases short, with 11 bases between.

This clone has a handful of counts. The genes are TRBV7-9 and TRBJ1-1, with 9 nucleotides matching TRBD1. Germline V CDR1 and CDR2: SEHNR, FQNEAQ (reference sequence). The junction had 8 bases not matched to a gene; V was cut back by 4 bases and J by 2 bases. This CDR3 has 16 residues. Here the CDR3 DNA reads TGTGCCAGCAGCTCACCCTTGGGACAGGGCAACACTGAAGCTTTCTTT. This gives the protein CASSSPLGQGNTEAFF.

The chain joins TRBV7-9 to TRBJ1-1; the D is unclear. The CDR3 contains 9 residues. The V end was cut by 4 bases, the J end by 6 bases, with 0 bases between. Germline V gene lookup returns CDR1 SEHNR and CDR2 FQNEAQ (reference sequence). The CDR3 DNA sequence: TGTGCCAGCAGCTCTGAAGCTTTCTTT. Protein: CASSSEAFF.

The rearrangement uses TRBV28 and TRBJ1-2; D is unclear. This CDR3 spans 14 amino acids. The germline V gene encodes CDR1 MDHEN and CDR2 SYDVKM. V was clipped by 6 bases and J by 3 bases, with 14 bases between them. In nucleotides, the CDR3 is TGTGCCAGCAGAGAGTCTCTCGGGTACTATGGCTACACCTTC. Translated: CASRESLGYYGYTF.

The rearrangement uses TRBV28 and TRBJ2-1; D tentatively fits TRBD1 or TRBD2 (5 bases each). From germline, CDR1 is MDHEN and CDR2 SYDVKM. The CDR3 spans 16 residues. Trimming pared 6 bases from V and 4 bases from J, leaving 19 bases between. The CDR3 DNA reads TGTGCCAGCAGCTATTTTGGGGACGGGAAGTACAATGAGCAGTTCTTC. Protein product: CASSYFGDGKYNEQFF.

This chain joins TRBV3-1 (or the pseudogene TRBV3-2) and TRBJ1-2; D is possibly TRBD1 (6 bases). This CDR3 comprises 15 residues. Trimming took 2 bases from V and 2 from J, leaving 12 bases between them. Germline V CDR1 and CDR2: LGHDT, YNNKEL (reference sequence). The CDR3 DNA reads TGTGCCAGCAGCCAAAGGGCCGGACAGAACTATGGCTACACCTTC. It specifies CASSQRAGQNYGYTF.

The chain carries TRBV6-1 and TRBJ1-6; D may be TRBD1 (5 bases). CDR1 is MNHNS, CDR2 SASEGT, per germline. The CDR3 has 16 residues. V dropped 1 base and J dropped 9 bases, with 16 bases sitting between them. CDR3 DNA sequence: TGTGCCAGCAGTGAAGAGGACACTTCGGGAATTTCACCCCTCCACTTT. Encoded protein: CASSEEDTSGISPLHF.

The J gene is TRBJ2-2, the V gene TRBV28; D gene ambiguous. This CDR3 contains 12 residues. Trimming stripped 8 bases from V and 6 bases from J, with 10 bases between. CDR1 is MDHEN and CDR2 is SYDVKM in the germline V gene. The CDR3 DNA sequence: TGTGCCAGCGTTAATTCCGCCGGGGAGCTGTTTTTT. Translated: CASVNSAGELFF.

Only one count was recorded for this clone. This rearrangement joins TRBV11-2 to TRBJ1-1; D uncertain. Germline CDR1 is SGHAT and CDR2 is FQNNGV. The CDR3 is made up of 14 amino acids. The V end lost 6 bases, the J end lost 0 bases, and 11 bases lay between the germline ends. The CDR3 sequence: CASSPGTLNTEAFF. In nucleotides, the CDR3 is TGTGCCAGCAGTCCAGGAACCCTGAACACTGAAGCTTTCTTT.

V and J are TRBV7-9 and TRBJ2-4, with D hard to call. Per the germline V gene, CDR1 is SEHNR and CDR2 is FQNEAQ (reference sequence). The CDR3 length is 13 residues. Trimming removed 8 bases at V and 5 bases at J, with 13 bases between. The CDR3 sequence is CASGSPLENIQYF. The CDR3 DNA follows: TGTGCCAGCGGCTCACCTCTGGAAAACATTCAGTACTTC.

This chain uses TRBV6-6 with TRBJ2-1; 11 nucleotides agree with TRBD2. Trimming removed 2 bases from V and 5 bases from J; junction bases left unmatched: 2. The CDR3 totals 15 residues. The germline gives CDR1 MNHNY, CDR2 SVGAGI (reference sequence). The CDR3 is CASSYGTSGNNEQFF. The CDR3 nucleotides read TGTGCCAGCAGTTACGGGACTAGCGGAAACAATGAGCAGTTCTTC.

This rearrangement joins TRBV29-1 to TRBJ1-2; 9 positions agree with TRBD1. V gave up 2 bases and J gave up 4 bases; unmatched junction bases: 11. Germline lookup yields CDR1 SQVTM and CDR2 ANQGSEA. The CDR3 has 16 residues. CDR3 DNA: TGCAGCGTTGAATCTTGGCCGGGACAGGGAAGCTATGGCTACACCTTC. Protein product: CSVESWPGQGSYGYTF. Together with reference TRBV29-1 and TRBJ1-2, the CDR3 gives the full variable domain: SAVISQKPSRDICQRGTSLTIQCQVDSQVTMMFWYRQQPGQSLTLIATANQGSEATYESGFVIDKFPISRPNLTFSTLTVSNMSPEDSSIYLCSVESWPGQGSYGYTFGSGTRLTVV.

The chain joins TRBV28 to TRBJ2-3; a possible D gene is TRBD2 (5 bases). This CDR3 region has 15 residues. Germline CDR1 MDHEN, CDR2 SYDVKM. Trimming took off 3 bases at V and 1 base at J, with 11 bases between the two ends. CDR3 region: CASSFSGRRTDTQYF. The CDR3 nucleotides read TGTGCCAGCAGTTTTTCGGGGAGACGCACAGATACGCAGTATTTT. Using reference TRBV28 and TRBJ2-3 for the parts outside the CDR3, the full variable domain is DVKVTQSSRYLVKRTGEKVFLECVQDMDHENMFWYRQDPGLGLRLIYFSYDVKMKEKGDIPEGYSVSREKKERFSLILESASTNQTSMYLCASSFSGRRTDTQYFGPGTRLTVL.

This chain joins TRBV5-1 and TRBJ1-2; 8 nucleotides match TRBD1. The V gene's germline CDR1 is SGHRS and CDR2 YFSETQ. The V and J ends lost 0 bases and 8 bases, in that order; junction bases with no gene match: 6. The CDR3 is 14 residues long. For the CDR3, the DNA is TGCGCCAGCAGCTTGGACCAGGGGGCGGGCGGCTACACCTTC. Protein: CASSLDQGAGGYTF. The entire variable domain, with the rest obtained from reference TRBV5-1 and TRBJ1-2, is as follows: KAGVTQTPRYLIKTRGQQVTLSCSPISGHRSVSWYQQTPGQGLQFLFEYFSETQRNKGNFPGRFSGRQFSNSRSEMNVSTLELGDSALYLCASSLDQGAGGYTFGSGTRLTVV.